This T cell receptor (beta chain) was recorded in a study of blood T cell repertoires in COVID-19. Study in general: Italy, Spain and the United States were the sources of the convalescent and acute COVID-19 samples. From T cells, B-cell-depleted T cells, or PBMCs came the material, which was cDNA or gDNA.

Original handling: From reference gene primer amplification, estimates of nucleated cell counts were derived. Measured with immunoSEQ multiplex PCR; TCRdb has only the in-frame clones, and not every one. V, J and clone size are taken as reported in that table, and D and trimming were inferred from the DNA itself. The sample yields 45,000 to 55,000 clones, around four fifths seen once. Germline lookup yields CDR1 PRHDT and CDR2 FYEKMQ (reference sequence). The CDR3 has 17 residues. Unmatched junction bases numbered 11, after V lost 5 bases and J lost 0 bases. The receptor comes from a human donor in a cohort sampled during active COVID-19. The V and J genes are TRBV13 and TRBJ2-3; the match to TRBD1 covers 7 bases. Specimen: peripheral blood. In DNA, the CDR3 is TGTGCCAGCAGCCCTGGGACAGATTCACCTAGCACAGATACGCAGTATTTT. It translates to CASSPGTDSPSTDTQYF.